The rows below give T cell receptor beta chains drawn from one sample of a study of cytomegalovirus exposure and HLA in healthy donors. TCRdb's copy holds only in-frame clones and misses some; the assay was immunoSEQ multiplex PCR. The repertoire consists of about 82,000 clones, with around 92% occurring once and the leading ten covering about 0.68%. The source material was PBMCs. These receptors all stem from a man between 18 and 29 years old in good health and CMV-seronegative. The CDR3 runs from the conserved cysteine through the conserved F or W. The D gene is left open where the match is weak. Clone size is given for some rows only: seen once, a few or many times, or a class if the clone is expanded.

TRBV28,15,.,TRBD1,TRBJ2-7,CASSPRDRASYEQYF,TGTGCCAGCAGTCCCCGGGACAGGGCTTCCTACGAGCAGTACTTC
TRBV27,15,.,.,TRBJ2-1,CASSFIAVSYNEQFF,TGTGCCAGCAGTTTTATAGCGGTTTCCTACAATGAGCAGTTCTTC
TRBV11-3,17,.,TRBD2,TRBJ2-1,CASSLSGWGRDSVEQFF,TGTGCCAGCAGCTTATCAGGCTGGGGGAGGGATTCGGTTGAGCAGTTCTTC
TRBV27,15,.,TRBD1,TRBJ2-1,CASSPGTGGVNEQFF,TGTGCCAGCAGCCCCGGGACAGGGGGCGTGAATGAGCAGTTCTTC
TRBV19,15,.,TRBD2,TRBJ2-7,CASSRVEGLAYEQYF,TGTGCCAGTAGTAGGGTCGAGGGACTAGCCTACGAGCAGTACTTC
TRBV29-1,10,.,.,TRBJ1-2,CSVDIYGYTF,TGCAGCGTTGACATCTATGGCTACACCTTC
TRBV19,14,.,TRBD1,TRBJ1-5,CASSLGQGYQPQHF,TGTGCCAGTAGTTTGGGACAGGGATATCAGCCCCAGCATTTT
TRBV4-1,14,.,TRBD1,TRBJ2-7,CASSQDTGAYEQYF,TGCGCCAGCAGCCAAGATACAGGGGCCTACGAGCAGTACTTC
TRBV7-8,18,.,TRBD2,TRBJ2-7,CASSQTSGGARKSDEQYF,TGTGCCAGCAGCCAAACTAGCGGGGGGGCCCGAAAGAGCGACGAGCAGTACTTC
TRBV5-1,13,once,.,TRBJ1-2,CASTSQGDYGYTF,TGCGCCAGCACCAGCCAAGGGGACTATGGCTACACCTTC
TRBV12-2,17,.,.,TRBJ1-3,CASRLVPTATVRNTIYF,TGTGCAAGTCGCTTAGTGCCCACGGCCACAGTCCGAAACACCATATATTTT
TRBV5-1,14,.,.,TRBJ2-7,CASSLDDSSYEQYF,TGCGCCAGCAGCTTGGACGACAGCTCCTACGAGCAGTACTTC
TRBV6-1,14,.,TRBD1,TRBJ1-2,CASRGGDRVYGYTF,TGTGCCAGCAGGGGAGGGGACAGGGTCTATGGCTACACCTTC
TRBV2,11,.,.,TRBJ1-1,CASNRDTEAFF,TGTGCCAGCAATCGGGATACTGAAGCTTTCTTT
TRBV7-3,14,.,.,TRBJ2-3,CASSLTASTDTQYF,TGTGCCAGCAGCTTAACAGCTAGCACAGATACGCAGTATTTT
TRBV4-1,16,.,TRBD2,TRBJ2-5,CASSQIRRGAQETQYF,TGCGCCAGCAGCCAAATCCGGCGGGGGGCGCAAGAGACCCAGTACTTC
TRBV4-1,13,.,TRBD1,TRBJ2-7,CASSPQGAYEQYF,TGCGCCAGCAGTCCCCAGGGGGCTTACGAGCAGTACTTC
TRBV19,15,.,.,TRBJ1-2,CASSIALTGNYGYTF,TGTGCCAGTAGTATAGCCCTTACAGGGAACTATGGCTACACCTTC
TRBV30,16,.,.,TRBJ2-7,CAWSPPRGSSSYEQYF,TGTGCCTGGTCTCCACCCAGGGGTTCGAGCTCCTACGAGCAGTACTTC
TRBV30,15,.,TRBD1,TRBJ1-1,CAWATIRGPNTEAFF,TGTGCCTGGGCGACCATAAGGGGGCCGAACACTGAAGCTTTCTTT
TRBV5-1,14,few,TRBD1,TRBJ1-2,CASFHSGGNYGYTF,TGCGCCAGCTTCCACTCAGGGGGGAACTATGGCTACACCTTC
TRBV27,16,.,TRBD2,TRBJ2-1,CASSSLTSGGPWEQFF,TGTGCCAGCAGTTCCCTGACTAGCGGGGGACCCTGGGAGCAGTTCTTC
TRBV5-1,17,.,TRBD1,TRBJ1-1,CASSLDGGQGFDTEAFF,TGCGCCAGCAGCTTGGACGGGGGACAGGGTTTCGACACTGAAGCTTTCTTT
TRBV13,12,.,TRBD2,TRBJ2-7,CASSPGGKEQYF,TGTGCCAGCAGCCCCGGGGGGAAAGAGCAGTACTTC
TRBV4-2,16,.,.,TRBJ2-1,CASSQEVGSLYNEQFF,TGTGCCAGCAGCCAAGAGGTCGGGAGTTTGTACAATGAGCAGTTCTTC